This TCR beta chain stems from a study of blood T cell repertoires in COVID-19. Background on the study: Specimens from acute and convalescent COVID-19 originated in the United States, Italy and Spain. From T cells, B-cell-depleted T cells, or PBMCs came the material, which was cDNA or gDNA.

Authors' data handling: Reference gene primer amplification gave nucleated cell count estimates. TCRdb's copy holds only in-frame clones and misses some; the assay was immunoSEQ multiplex PCR. V, J and clone size are those of that table, while D and trimming were read from the DNA. The repertoire holds around 250,000 clones, about nine tenths seen once, with about 1.2% in the top ten. The study assigned cohorts using participant-reported clinical history. The TCR originated in a human donor in a cohort exposed to, infected with or recovered from COVID-19 (not recorded which). The donor label of this sample is uncertain. The specimen was PBMCs or T cells enriched from blood (not recorded which).

CDR3 region: CSASTPQGTHGEQYF. CDR3 nucleotide sequence: TGCAGTGCTAGTACCCCACAGGGTACGCATGGCGAGCAGTACTTC. The V gene is TRBV20-1, the J gene TRBJ2-7; tentatively, D is TRBD1 (6 bases). Trimming shortened V by 3 bases and J by 6 bases, and 21 bases separated the two germline ends. The CDR3 sequence is 15 residues long. The germline gives CDR1 DFQATT, CDR2 SNEGSKA (reference sequence).